These T cell receptor beta chains were read from a single sample in a study of vaccination effects on CD4 cells after COVID-19. These receptors have no identified antigens. Some clones are missing from TCRdb's copy, which holds only in-frame ones; the method was immunoSEQ multiplex PCR. The sample records some 40,000 clones, about two thirds being singletons. Sequencing used CD4+ T cells from PBMCs cultured without peptide, obtained after COVID-19 vaccination. Receptor source: a human donor who received a COVID-19 vaccine. Each CDR3 is given with its conserved first and last residue. The D gene is left open where the match is weak. Clone size is stated in some rows and not others, as once, few, many or a class when expanded.

v_gene	abundance	j_gene	d_gene	CDR3aa	CDR3nt
TRBV11-2	.	TRBJ2-6	TRBD1	CASSLVRRDRGTGANVLTF	TGTGCCAGCAGCTTAGTTCGCCGGGACAGGGGTACTGGGGCCAACGTCCTGACTTTC
TRBV5-1	.	TRBJ2-3	TRBD2	CASSLLGTSGGSITDTQYF	TGCGCCAGCAGCTTGTTAGGGACTAGCGGGGGTTCAATCACAGATACGCAGTATTTT
TRBV19	few	TRBJ1-2	.	CASGPWGTNYGYTF	TGTGCCAGTGGCCCCTGGGGGACCAACTATGGCTACACCTTC
TRBV5-8	few	TRBJ1-5	.	CASSSLPINQPQHF	TGTGCCAGCAGTTCTCTCCCGATCAATCAGCCCCAGCATTTT
TRBV19	.	TRBJ1-6	TRBD1	CASSSDRAGNSPLHF	TGTGCCAGTAGTTCGGACAGGGCGGGTAATTCACCCCTCCACTTT
TRBV19	.	TRBJ1-1	.	CASRDTGSTEAFF	TGTGCCAGTAGAGATACAGGGAGCACTGAAGCTTTCTTT
TRBV5-1	.	TRBJ2-1	.	CASSTGPSRGNEQFF	TGCGCCAGCAGCACGGGCCCATCGAGGGGCAATGAGCAGTTCTTC
TRBV7-9	.	TRBJ1-2	.	CASSLRPGAGYGYTF	TGTGCCAGCAGCTTACGCCCGGGGGCTGGCTATGGCTACACCTTC
TRBV19	once	TRBJ1-4	.	CASSLGSYNEKLFF	TGTGCCAGTAGTCTGGGCAGTTATAATGAAAAACTGTTTTTT
TRBV3-1/TRBV3-2	.	TRBJ1-2	TRBD1	CASSHQGGDYGYTF	TGTGCCAGCAGCCATCAGGGGGGGGACTATGGCTACACCTTC
TRBV4-1	.	TRBJ1-2	TRBD1	CASSPDRGRDYGYTF	TGCGCCAGCAGCCCGGACAGGGGGCGCGACTATGGCTACACCTTC
TRBV7-2	few	TRBJ2-2	.	CASRVSRGPTGELFF	TGTGCCAGCAGGGTCAGTAGAGGGCCCACCGGGGAGCTGTTTTTT
TRBV6-5	.	TRBJ2-3	.	CASSYGRADTQYF	TGTGCCAGCAGTTACGGCCGCGCAGATACGCAGTATTTT
TRBV4-2	once	TRBJ2-5	.	CASSQDRGAGTQYF	TGTGCCAGCAGCCAAGACCGGGGGGCTGGGACCCAGTACTTC
TRBV10-2	.	TRBJ2-7	.	CASSESWGPYEQYF	TGCGCCAGCAGTGAGTCTTGGGGGCCCTACGAGCAGTACTTC
TRBV18	.	TRBJ1-6	TRBD1	CASSAPIGTGAFLWSPLHF	TGTGCCAGCTCAGCGCCGATCGGGACAGGGGCCTTTTTGTGGTCACCCCTCCACTTT
TRBV5-1	.	TRBJ2-3	TRBD2	CASSWSGRGTDTQYF	TGCGCCAGCAGCTGGAGCGGGAGAGGAACAGATACGCAGTATTTT
TRBV12-3/TRBV12-4	.	TRBJ1-6	.	CASSRGTRSPLHF	TGTGCCAGCAGTCGGGGGACAAGATCACCCCTCCACTTT
TRBV27	.	TRBJ2-6	.	CASSSTRTSGANVLTF	TGTGCCAGCAGTTCCACCCGGACCTCTGGGGCCAACGTCCTGACTTTC
TRBV3-1/TRBV3-2	once	TRBJ2-7	.	CASSQDGWEQYF	TGTGCCAGCAGCCAAGATGGGTGGGAGCAGTACTTC
TRBV5-4	few	TRBJ1-4	.	CASSLQGEKLFF	TGTGCCAGCAGCTTGCAGGGTGAAAAACTGTTTTTT
TRBV9	.	TRBJ1-1	.	CASSVGGQNTEAFF	TGTGCCAGCAGCGTGGGGGGACAGAACACTGAAGCTTTCTTT
TRBV18	.	TRBJ2-7	.	CASSTGTGTTYEQYF	TGTGCCAGCTCAACGGGAACAGGGACAACCTACGAGCAGTACTTC
TRBV3-1/TRBV3-2	.	TRBJ2-2	TRBD1	CASSRDRGGELFF	TGTGCCAGCAGCCGAGACAGGGGCGGGGAGCTGTTTTTT
TRBV5-5	.	TRBJ2-7	.	CASSLSGDYEQYF	TGTGCCAGCAGCTTGAGCGGAGATTACGAGCAGTACTTC
TRBV5-4	.	TRBJ2-1	.	CASSPSTGSSSYNEQFF	TGTGCCAGCAGCCCTTCGACAGGTTCGAGCTCCTACAATGAGCAGTTCTTC
TRBV29-1	.	TRBJ2-1	.	CSVEDFTGRSYNEQFF	TGCAGCGTTGAAGATTTCACAGGGCGCTCCTACAATGAGCAGTTCTTC
TRBV4-1	few	TRBJ1-2	.	CASSLGGGSNYGYTF	TGCGCCAGCAGCCTTGGAGGGGGATCAAACTATGGCTACACCTTC
TRBV4-1	few	TRBJ2-5	TRBD2	CASSHFRWEASGTVEETQYF	TGCGCCAGCAGCCACTTCCGATGGGAGGCTAGCGGCACTGTTGAAGAGACCCAGTACTTC
TRBV12-3/TRBV12-4	.	TRBJ1-1	TRBD1	CASSLTGAEAFF	TGTGCCAGCAGTTTAACAGGGGCTGAAGCTTTCTTT
TRBV5-1	.	TRBJ2-5	.	CASSLTGTEQETQYF	TGCGCCAGCAGCTTGACAGGGACCGAACAAGAGACCCAGTACTTC
TRBV18	few	TRBJ1-5	.	CASSPPASGPQHF	TGTGCCAGCTCACCACCCGCCTCTGGGCCCCAGCATTTT
TRBV6-5	.	TRBJ1-2	.	CASSYSGLGSPYGYTF	TGTGCCAGCAGTTACTCGGGCTTGGGGAGTCCCTATGGCTACACCTTC
TRBV30	few	TRBJ1-1	.	CAWSVGYPNTEAFF	TGTGCCTGGAGTGTCGGGTACCCGAACACTGAAGCTTTCTTT
TRBV30	.	TRBJ1-2	TRBD1	CAWAGTGFGYTF	TGTGCCTGGGCCGGGACAGGGTTTGGCTACACCTTC
TRBV25-1	.	TRBJ2-3	.	CASSEYSSGTQYF	TGTGCCAGCAGTGAATATTCGAGTGGTACGCAGTATTTT
TRBV7-2	few	TRBJ1-2	.	CASTSRSAVGVNGYTF	TGTGCCAGCACCTCTAGGAGTGCCGTGGGTGTGAACGGCTACACCTTC
TRBV2	few	TRBJ2-5	.	CASSEAQLASRETQYF	TGTGCCAGCAGTGAAGCCCAACTAGCCAGTAGGGAGACCCAGTACTTC
TRBV4-1	.	TRBJ2-5	TRBD2	CASSQDGVAGGRETQYF	TGCGCCAGCAGCCAAGATGGGGTAGCGGGGGGCCGCGAGACCCAGTACTTC
TRBV5-6	.	TRBJ1-2	.	CASSLRGASGYTF	TGTGCCAGCAGCTTGCGGGGGGCCAGCGGCTACACCTTC
TRBV5-4	.	TRBJ1-2	.	CASSLNERLGYTF	TGTGCCAGCAGCCTCAACGAACGGTTGGGCTACACCTTC
TRBV19	few	TRBJ2-1	.	CASSASFSGDNEQFF	TGTGCCAGTAGTGCCTCTTTCTCTGGGGACAATGAGCAGTTCTTC
TRBV11-3	.	TRBJ2-1	.	CASSLDAGNHNEQFF	TGTGCCAGCAGCTTAGATGCAGGGAACCACAATGAGCAGTTCTTC
TRBV27	.	TRBJ1-2	.	CASSLSAGAFSYGYTF	TGTGCCAGCAGTTTATCGGCAGGGGCCTTTTCCTATGGCTACACCTTC
TRBV11-2	.	TRBJ2-5	.	CASSPRRIGATQETQYF	TGTGCCAGCAGCCCGCGACGAATCGGGGCGACCCAAGAGACCCAGTACTTC